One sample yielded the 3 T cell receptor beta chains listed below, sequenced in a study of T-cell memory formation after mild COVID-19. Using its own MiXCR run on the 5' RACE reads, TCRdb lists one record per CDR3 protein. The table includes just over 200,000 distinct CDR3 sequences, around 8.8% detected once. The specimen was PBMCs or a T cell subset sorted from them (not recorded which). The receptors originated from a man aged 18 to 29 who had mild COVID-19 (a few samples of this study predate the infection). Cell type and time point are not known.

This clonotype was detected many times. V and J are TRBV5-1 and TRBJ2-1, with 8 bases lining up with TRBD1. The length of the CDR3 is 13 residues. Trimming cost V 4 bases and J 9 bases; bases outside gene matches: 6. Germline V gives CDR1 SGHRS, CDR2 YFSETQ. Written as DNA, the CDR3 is TGCGCCAGCAGCGTCGGGACAGGCAGTGAGCAGTTCTTC. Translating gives CASSVGTGSEQFF.

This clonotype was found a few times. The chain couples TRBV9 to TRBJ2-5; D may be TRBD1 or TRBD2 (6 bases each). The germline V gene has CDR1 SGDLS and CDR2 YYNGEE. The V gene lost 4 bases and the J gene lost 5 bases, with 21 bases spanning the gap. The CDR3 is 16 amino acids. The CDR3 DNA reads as TGTGCCAGCAGCACCCAAGGGGGGACGGCGACGGAGACCCAGTACTTC. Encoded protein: CASSTQGGTATETQYF.

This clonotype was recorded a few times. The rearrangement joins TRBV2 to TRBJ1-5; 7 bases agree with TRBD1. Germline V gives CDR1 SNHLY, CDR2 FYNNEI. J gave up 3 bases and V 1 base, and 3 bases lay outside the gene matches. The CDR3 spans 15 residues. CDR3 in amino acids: CASSEGTGLNQPQHF. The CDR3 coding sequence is TGTGCCAGCAGTGAAGGGACAGGCCTCAATCAGCCCCAGCATTTT.